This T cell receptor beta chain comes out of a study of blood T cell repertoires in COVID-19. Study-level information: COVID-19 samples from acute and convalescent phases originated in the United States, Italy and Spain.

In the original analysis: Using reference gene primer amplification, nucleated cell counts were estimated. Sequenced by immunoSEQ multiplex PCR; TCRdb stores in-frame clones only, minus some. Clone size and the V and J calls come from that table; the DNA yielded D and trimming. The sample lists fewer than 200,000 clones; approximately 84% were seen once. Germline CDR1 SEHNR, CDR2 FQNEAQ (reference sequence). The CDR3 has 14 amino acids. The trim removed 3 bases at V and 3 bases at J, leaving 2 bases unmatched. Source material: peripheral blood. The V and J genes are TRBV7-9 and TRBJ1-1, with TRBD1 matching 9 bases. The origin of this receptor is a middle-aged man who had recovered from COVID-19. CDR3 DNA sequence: TGTGCCAGCAGCTTCACAGGGGGCTACACTGAAGCTTTCTTT. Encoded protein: CASSFTGGYTEAFF.